Here is one TCR beta chain with its context. Antigen specificity is unknown. From germline, CDR1 is LGHNT and CDR2 FRNRAP. The CDR3 totals 17 residues. Trimming took 0 bases from V and 6 from J, leaving 18 bases between them. The data were taken from a study of graft-versus-host responses after intestinal transplantation. Looking at the study overall: After anti-thymocyte globulin induction, recipients took tacrolimus and steroids for 3 to 4 years. Overall study results and limits: The authors found GvH clones in recipient marrow, some appearing first in ileum or blood. Early post-transplant HvG declines showed an association with peak circulating GvH clone levels.

The method was immunoSEQ multiplex PCR; TCRdb's version includes in-frame clones alone and lacks a portion of them. The sample has around 13,000 clones; 74% are singletons. Graft specimens yielded both intraepithelial and lamina propria lymphocytes. This clonotype originated in a human patient who received an intestinal transplant, so some T cells may come from the graft donor. The chain links TRBV12-5 to TRBJ1-5; D ambiguous. Sequenced material: ileum tissue, taken 16 days after intestinal transplant. The CDR3 nucleotides are TGTGCTAGTGGTTTGGTCTTGAATAGCCCGCGGGGTCAGCCCCAGCATTTT. Residues: CASGLVLNSPRGQPQHF.